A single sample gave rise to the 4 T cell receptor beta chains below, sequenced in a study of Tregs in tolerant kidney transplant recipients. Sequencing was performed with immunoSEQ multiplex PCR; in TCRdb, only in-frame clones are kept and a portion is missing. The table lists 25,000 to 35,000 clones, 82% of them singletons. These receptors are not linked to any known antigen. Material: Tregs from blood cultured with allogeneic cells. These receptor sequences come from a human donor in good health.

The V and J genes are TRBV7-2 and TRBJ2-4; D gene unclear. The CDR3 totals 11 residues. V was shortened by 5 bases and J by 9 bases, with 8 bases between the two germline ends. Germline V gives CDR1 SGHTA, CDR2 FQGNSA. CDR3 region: CASSVVGIQYF. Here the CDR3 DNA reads TGTGCCAGCAGCGTGGTTGGCATTCAGTACTTC. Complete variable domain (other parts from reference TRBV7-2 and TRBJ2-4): GAGVSQSPSNKVTEKGKDVELRCDPISGHTALYWYRQSLGQGLEFLIYFQGNSAPDKSGLPSDRFSAERTGGSVSTLTIQRTQQEDSAVYLCASSVVGIQYFGAGTRLSVL.

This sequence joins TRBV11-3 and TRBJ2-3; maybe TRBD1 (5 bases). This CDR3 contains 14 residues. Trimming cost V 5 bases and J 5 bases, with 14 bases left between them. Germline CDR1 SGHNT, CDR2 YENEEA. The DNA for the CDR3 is TGTGCCAGCAGCGCAAGGTTAGGGGTAGATACGCAGTATTTT. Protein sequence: CASSARLGVDTQYF.

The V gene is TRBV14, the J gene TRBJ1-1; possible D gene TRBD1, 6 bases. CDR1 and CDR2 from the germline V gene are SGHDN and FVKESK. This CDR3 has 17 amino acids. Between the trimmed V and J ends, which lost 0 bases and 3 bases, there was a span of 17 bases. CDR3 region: CASSQDGPRGFDTEAFF. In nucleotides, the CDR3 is TGTGCCAGCAGCCAAGATGGCCCCAGGGGTTTCGACACTGAAGCTTTCTTT.

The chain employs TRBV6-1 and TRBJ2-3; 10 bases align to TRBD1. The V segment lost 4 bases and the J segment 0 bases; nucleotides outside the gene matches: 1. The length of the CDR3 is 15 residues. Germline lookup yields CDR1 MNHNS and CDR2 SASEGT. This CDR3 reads CASSGQGASTDTQYF. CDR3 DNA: TGTGCCAGCAGTGGACAGGGGGCGAGCACAGATACGCAGTATTTT.